These 22 T cell receptor beta chains share one sample of origin, sequenced in a study of blood T cell repertoires in COVID-19. Libraries were prepared by immunoSEQ multiplex PCR; TCRdb keeps only in-frame clonotypes and omits some of them. The table includes roughly 100,000 clones, roughly 80% detected once. Material for sequencing was peripheral blood. The receptors stem from an elderly man with COVID-19, enrolled during active disease.

This rearrangement joins TRBV19 to TRBJ1-2, with D possibly being TRBD1 (5 bases). The CDR3 covers 14 residues. In germline, CDR1 is LNHDA, CDR2 SQIVND (reference sequence). Trimming left V 3 bases short and J 4 bases short, with 12 bases between. CDR3 sequence (DNA): TGTGCCAGTAGTATGGGGGGGTATTTCTATGGCTACACCTTC. Residues: CASSMGGYFYGYTF.

This clone was counted a single time. J is TRBJ2-1 and V is TRBV24-1, with no clear D. Germline V lookup: CDR1 KGHDR, CDR2 SFDVKD. The CDR3 totals 13 residues. The V and J ends lost 4 bases and 3 bases respectively, with 6 bases between them. The CDR3 reads CATSDAGYNEQFF. For the CDR3, the DNA is TGTGCCACCAGTGACGCAGGCTACAATGAGCAGTTCTTC.

This chain links TRBV7-2 with TRBJ2-7; 12 nucleotides match TRBD2. The junction had 4 bases not matched to a gene; V was cut back by 1 base and J by 12 bases. Germline V CDR1 and CDR2: SGHTA, FQGNSA. The CDR3 has 13 amino acids. CDR3 nucleotide sequence: TGTGCCAGCAGCTTAGGTACTAGCGGGAGGTTGTACTTC. Protein sequence: CASSLGTSGRLYF.

The CDR3 loop reads CASSLGRDTQYF. In nucleotides, the CDR3 is TGCGCCAGCAGCTTGGGTAGAGATACGCAGTATTTT. The V and J genes are TRBV5-1 and TRBJ2-3; D is uncertain. With 0 bases removed from V and 5 bases from J, the gap between germline ends came to 4 bases. In germline, CDR1 is SGHRS, CDR2 YFSETQ. This CDR3 spans 12 amino acids.

This chain links TRBV9 with TRBJ2-1; 11 bases align to TRBD2. V shed 4 bases and J 5 bases; nucleotides not matched to a gene: 5. The CDR3 is 15 amino acids. The germline V gene has CDR1 SGDLS and CDR2 YYNGEE. The CDR3 DNA reads TGTGCCAGCAGCATTAGCGGGGGGGCCAACAATGAGCAGTTCTTC. The encoded protein is CASSISGGANNEQFF.

The chain carries TRBV25-1 and TRBJ2-5; D is possibly TRBD1 (5 bases). The CDR3 runs 16 residues. Looked up from germline, CDR1 is MGHDK and CDR2 is SYGVNS. Between the trimmed V and J ends, which lost 6 bases and 3 bases, there was a span of 20 bases. The CDR3 here is CASSVTKGQGKETQYF. CDR3 bases: TGTGCCAGCAGCGTTACAAAAGGGCAGGGCAAAGAGACCCAGTACTTC. Based on the CDR3 plus reference TRBV25-1 and TRBJ2-5, the full variable domain is EADIYQTPRYLVIGTGKKITLECSQTMGHDKMYWYQQDPGMELHLIHYSYGVNSTEKGDLSSESTVSRIRTEHFPLTLESARPSHTSQYLCASSVTKGQGKETQYFGPGTRLLVL.

The chain has TRBV5-1 and TRBJ2-7; 8 bases fit TRBD1. Germline V gene sequence: CDR1 SGHRS, CDR2 YFSETQ. V gave up 0 bases and J gave up 0 bases; unmatched junction bases: 5. The CDR3 spans 16 residues. The CDR3: CASSLDGTGSSYEQYF. CDR3 nucleotides: TGCGCCAGCAGCTTGGACGGGACAGGAAGCTCCTACGAGCAGTACTTC.

The V call is TRBV21-1, the J call TRBJ1-2. TRBV21-1 constitutes a pseudogene. The CDR3 extends over 17 amino acids. Here the CDR3 reads CASSKDPRAGFNYGYTF. The CDR3, as DNA: TGTGCCAGCAGCAAAGACCCCAGGGCGGGGTTTAACTATGGCTACACCTTC.

The gene calls are TRBV7-9 and TRBJ1-1; unclear D gene. The CDR3 extends over 15 amino acids. V was clipped by 5 bases and J by 0 bases, with 13 bases between them. The germline gives CDR1 SEHNR, CDR2 FQNEAQ (reference sequence). DNA of the CDR3: TGTGCCAGCAGCCCAACGGGCGGGGTGAACACTGAAGCTTTCTTT. It specifies CASSPTGGVNTEAFF.

CDR3 DNA: TGTGCCTGGAGTAACAGGAACAATTCACCCCTCCACTTT. Translation gives CAWSNRNNSPLHF. The rearrangement links TRBV30 to TRBJ1-6; tentatively, D is TRBD1 (5 bases). Germline V CDR1 and CDR2: GTSNPN, SVGIG (reference sequence). Trimming shortened V by 2 bases and J by 7 bases, and 9 bases separated the two germline ends. CDR3 length: 13 residues.

This clone has only a few counts. The sample holds other DNA sequences that translate to the same CDR3. This chain connects TRBV7-8 to TRBJ1-2, with a possible D match to TRBD1 (5 bases). There are 13 residues in the CDR3. The germline V gene encodes CDR1 SGHVS and CDR2 FQNEAQ. The V gene lost 3 bases and the J gene lost 3 bases, with 8 bases spanning the gap. The CDR3 DNA sequence: TGTGCCAGCAGCTTGGGGCAGTACTATGGCTACACCTTC. Its protein is CASSLGQYYGYTF.

The count of this clone is one. The chain carries TRBV5-4 and TRBJ2-2; 7 nucleotides align to TRBD1. The CDR3 runs to 15 residues. Germline V gene sequence: CDR1 SGHNT, CDR2 YYREEE (reference sequence). V dropped 0 bases and J dropped 4; count of bases not matched to a gene: 3. The CDR3 loop is CASSLGQGSTGELFF. CDR3 coding DNA: TGTGCCAGCAGCTTGGGACAGGGAAGCACCGGGGAGCTGTTTTTT.

This clone came up a few times. The rearrangement joins TRBV4-3 to TRBJ1-2; D may be TRBD1 (5 bases). There are 13 residues in the CDR3. Germline V gene sequence: CDR1 LGHNA, CDR2 YSLEER. Trimming cost V 3 bases and J 2 bases, with 7 bases left between them. This CDR3 is CASSHGGNYGYTF. CDR3 in DNA: TGCGCCAGCAGCCACGGGGGGAACTATGGCTACACCTTC.

This chain connects TRBV19 to TRBJ2-2, with TRBD1 identical over 8 bases. This CDR3 contains 18 residues. Germline trimming cut 4 bases from V and 2 bases from J; bases unmatched to any gene: 12. Germline V gene data show CDR1 as LNHDA and CDR2 as SQIVND (reference sequence). The CDR3: CASSRSSDRVYNTGELFF. CDR3 sequence (DNA): TGTGCCAGTAGTAGATCGTCGGACAGGGTATACAACACCGGGGAGCTGTTTTTT.

The chain couples TRBV7-9 to TRBJ1-4, with 7 bases identical to TRBD1. The ends lost 5 bases at V and 6 bases at J; junction bases unmatched: 9. CDR3 size: 15 residues. Germline-derived CDR1 and CDR2 are SEHNR and FQNEAQ (reference sequence). Here the CDR3 reads CASSPSTGWDEKLFF. CDR3 sequence (DNA): TGTGCCAGCAGCCCATCGACAGGGTGGGATGAAAAACTGTTTTTT.

The rearrangement uses TRBV28 and TRBJ1-6; maybe TRBD1 (6 bases). Germline CDR1 reads MDHEN; CDR2 reads SYDVKM. This CDR3 contains 14 residues. The V gene lost 2 bases and the J gene lost 8 bases, with 10 bases spanning the gap. The CDR3 reads CASSLNRVDSPLHF. CDR3 DNA sequence: TGTGCCAGCAGTTTAAACAGGGTGGATTCACCCCTCCACTTT.

This clone was counted a single time. This chain uses TRBV28 with TRBJ1-3; D may be TRBD1 (5 bases). Looked up from germline, CDR1 is MDHEN and CDR2 is SYDVKM. Trimming removed 7 bases from V and 5 bases from J, with 12 bases in between. The CDR3 loop spans 13 amino acids. The CDR3 loop reads CASTGGFRNTIYF. The CDR3 DNA reads as TGTGCCAGCACGGGGGGGTTTCGAAACACCATATATTTT.

The V call is TRBV5-5, the J call TRBJ2-2; D unresolved. Germline V gene data show CDR1 as SGHKS and CDR2 as YYEKEE (reference sequence). V lost 1 base, J lost 6 bases, and 7 bases lay in between. The CDR3 spans 13 residues. The DNA of the CDR3 is TGTGCCAGCAGCTTGACGGCGGCCGGGGAGCTGTTTTTT. Amino acids: CASSLTAAGELFF.

The chain is built from TRBV6-5 and TRBJ2-7; 9 bases align to TRBD2. The CDR3 extends over 13 amino acids. Germline values: CDR1 MNHEY, CDR2 SVGAGI. J gave up 3 bases and V 7 bases, and 4 bases lay outside the gene matches. The CDR3 DNA reads TGTGCCAGCACCGAGACTAGCGGCTACGAGCAGTACTTC. Protein: CASTETSGYEQYF.

The chain couples TRBV3-1 (or the pseudogene TRBV3-2) to TRBJ2-7, with TRBD2 identical over 7 bases. Germline values: CDR1 LGHDT, CDR2 YNNKEL (reference sequence). V dropped 0 bases and J dropped 5; count of bases not matched to a gene: 10. The CDR3 extends over 16 amino acids. Written as DNA, the CDR3 is TGTGCCAGCAGCCAAGATATCGGCGGGAGACCCAACGAGCAGTACTTC. The encoded protein is CASSQDIGGRPNEQYF.

This clone was picked up a small number of times. CDR3 nucleotides: TGTGCCAGCAGTTTACAGACAGGGGAGAATGAAAAACTGTTTTTT. This sequence encodes CASSLQTGENEKLFF. The V gene is TRBV28, the J gene TRBJ1-4; 8 bases line up with TRBD1. This CDR3 is built from 15 residues. Germline V gives CDR1 MDHEN, CDR2 SYDVKM. V was clipped by 2 bases and J by 5 bases; unmatched bases: 4.

The CDR3 region has the DNA TGTGCCAGTGGACAGGGGCATAGCTCCTACGAGCAGTACTTC. It is translated as CASGQGHSSYEQYF. This sequence joins TRBV19 and TRBJ2-7, with TRBD1 matching 9 bases. V shed 8 bases and J 0 bases; nucleotides not matched to a gene: 5. This CDR3 comprises 14 residues. The V gene's germline CDR1 is LNHDA and CDR2 SQIVND (reference sequence).